The 26 T cell receptor beta chains presented below share a single source sample, sequenced in a study of T cell responses to AZD1222 COVID-19 vaccine. Profiled with immunoSEQ multiplex PCR; TCRdb holds only in-frame clones, not every one. The sample yields 200,000 or so clones, almost 95% seen once. The starting material was peripheral blood, obtained on day 0 of AZD1222 vaccination. These receptors came from an adult in good health.

In this sample, this clone turned up once. The V and J genes are TRBV28 and TRBJ2-3, with 7 bases fitting TRBD2. Looked up from germline, CDR1 is MDHEN and CDR2 is SYDVKM. The CDR3 is 16 residues long. The V gene end was trimmed by 6 bases and the J gene end by 4 bases; junction bases not matched to a gene: 13. DNA for the CDR3: TGTGCCAGCAGAGGTATTACGGGAGGTGCGGCAGATACGCAGTATTTT. Its translation is CASRGITGGAADTQYF.

V and J are TRBV7-9 and TRBJ1-2; TRBD1 matches 7 bases. The CDR3 is made up of 13 amino acids. CDR1 SEHNR and CDR2 FQNEAQ come from the germline V gene (reference sequence). J was trimmed by 5 bases and V by 0 bases; bases with no gene match: 0. This CDR3 is CASSLAGQYGYTF. CDR3 DNA: TGTGCCAGCAGCTTAGCGGGACAGTATGGCTACACCTTC.

The chain recombines TRBV28 with TRBJ1-5; D is undetermined. V lost 6 bases and J lost 6, with 12 bases in between. This CDR3 is built from 13 residues. Per the germline V gene, CDR1 is MDHEN and CDR2 is SYDVKM. The CDR3 here is CASSIARVQPQHF. Here the CDR3 DNA reads TGTGCCAGCAGCATCGCGCGCGTTCAGCCCCAGCATTTT. The full variable domain, its missing parts supplied by reference TRBV28 and TRBJ1-5, is DVKVTQSSRYLVKRTGEKVFLECVQDMDHENMFWYRQDPGLGLRLIYFSYDVKMKEKGDIPEGYSVSREKKERFSLILESASTNQTSMYLCASSIARVQPQHFGDGTRLSIL.

V and J are TRBV5-4 and TRBJ1-3; tentative D call: TRBD1 (5 bases). V was pared by 0 bases and J by 2 bases, with 9 bases between. Germline V gene lookup returns CDR1 SGHNT and CDR2 YYREEE (reference sequence). This CDR3 comprises 15 residues. The CDR3 DNA reads TGTGCCAGCAGCTTGGGCCAGGGAACTGGAAACACCATATATTTT. Translating gives CASSLGQGTGNTIYF.

J is TRBJ2-1 and V is TRBV5-1; possibly TRBD1 for D (5 bases). V lost 2 bases to trimming and J lost 9 bases, with 15 bases between them. Germline CDR1 is SGHRS and CDR2 is YFSETQ. This CDR3 is built from 14 residues. This CDR3 is CASSLKGQGVEQFF. As DNA, the CDR3 is TGCGCCAGCAGCTTAAAAGGTCAAGGGGTTGAGCAGTTCTTC.

The genes are TRBV30 and TRBJ2-5, with 8 bases lining up with TRBD1. Germline V gives CDR1 GTSNPN, CDR2 SVGIG (reference sequence). The CDR3 consists of 13 residues. Trimming removed 5 bases from V and 4 bases from J; junction bases left unmatched: 6. The DNA of the CDR3 is TGTGCCTGGTTCCACAGGGGGAGAGAGACCCAGTACTTC. This codes for CAWFHRGRETQYF.

This chain links TRBV25-1 with TRBJ2-5; the D is unclear. The CDR3 sequence is 15 residues long. V lost 1 base, J lost 1 base, and 10 bases lay in between. Germline V CDR1 and CDR2: MGHDK, SYGVNS. The DNA of the CDR3 is TGTGCCAGCAGTGAATTGATGGGGTTCCAAGAGACCCAGTACTTC. This codes for CASSELMGFQETQYF.

The J gene is TRBJ2-7, the V gene TRBV2; D remains ambiguous. The CDR3 runs 12 residues. Germline-derived CDR1 and CDR2 are SNHLY and FYNNEI. The V end lost 4 bases, the J end lost 5 bases, and 9 bases lay between the germline ends. CDR3 protein: CASSAGLDEQYF. CDR3 nucleotide sequence: TGTGCCAGCAGTGCTGGTTTGGACGAGCAGTACTTC. The full variable domain, its missing parts supplied by reference TRBV2 and TRBJ2-7, is EPEVTQTPSHQVTQMGQEVILRCVPISNHLYFYWYRQILGQKVEFLVSFYNNEISEKSEIFDDQFSVERPDGSNFTLKIRSTKLEDSAMYFCASSAGLDEQYFGPGTRLTVT.

This chain joins TRBV24-1 and TRBJ1-2; TRBD1 matches at 7 bases. V lost 4 bases, J lost 8 bases, and 12 bases stayed unmatched. CDR1 is KGHDR, CDR2 SFDVKD, per germline. The CDR3 is 15 residues long. The CDR3 DNA sequence: TGTGCCACCAGTGACCCGGGACAGTCTATCTGGGGCTACACCTTC. The encoded protein is CATSDPGQSIWGYTF.

J is TRBJ2-1 and V is TRBV28, with D perhaps matching TRBD2 (6 bases). The CDR3 totals 16 residues. V gave up 6 bases and J gave up 3 bases, with 18 bases separating them. Germline CDR1 reads MDHEN; CDR2 reads SYDVKM. The CDR3 nucleotides are TGTGCCAGCAGGCTTGGTGGAGGGAGCCTCTACAATGAGCAGTTCTTC. Its translation is CASRLGGGSLYNEQFF.

This chain uses TRBV19 with TRBJ1-4; D unresolved. The CDR3 loop spans 12 amino acids. The germline V and J ends were trimmed by 5 bases and 3 bases, with 4 bases remaining between them. Per the germline V gene, CDR1 is LNHDA and CDR2 is SQIVND (reference sequence). Written as DNA, the CDR3 is TGTGCCAGTAGTGGATCTAATGAAAAACTGTTTTTT. Amino acids: CASSGSNEKLFF.

This chain uses TRBV24-1 with TRBJ1-1; D is unclear. Germline V lookup: CDR1 KGHDR, CDR2 SFDVKD. This CDR3 spans 15 amino acids. Trimming removed 8 bases at V and 4 bases at J, with 19 bases between. CDR3: CATKTDGLPGTEAFF. The CDR3 nucleotides read TGTGCCACCAAGACGGACGGGCTTCCAGGCACTGAAGCTTTCTTT.

V is TRBV24-1 and J is TRBJ2-2; D unresolved. The CDR3 has 14 residues. Germline values: CDR1 KGHDR, CDR2 SFDVKD. V lost 4 bases to trimming and J lost 7 bases, with 12 bases between them. The CDR3 bases are TGTGCCACCAGTGAACAAAAATCCGGCGGGGAGCTGTTTTTT. This encodes CATSEQKSGGELFF.

CDR3 DNA sequence: TGTGCCAGTAGTATCCAGGACTCCCCGTTGGATTCACCCCTCCACTTT. It encodes CASSIQDSPLDSPLHF. This chain links TRBV19 with TRBJ1-6; D uncertain. The germline CDR1 and CDR2 sequences are LNHDA and SQIVND (reference sequence). The CDR3 is made up of 16 amino acids. Between the trimmed V and J ends, which lost 3 bases and 8 bases, there was a span of 17 bases.

The chain recombines TRBV9 with TRBJ1-3; possible D gene TRBD1, 5 bases. V shed 2 bases and J shed 2 bases, with 14 bases lying between them. In germline, CDR1 is SGDLS, CDR2 YYNGEE. CDR3 length: 16 residues. The CDR3 nucleotides are TGTGCCAGCAGCGTTAGAGTCCAGGGTACTGGAAACACCATATATTTT. This sequence encodes CASSVRVQGTGNTIYF.

V is TRBV6-5 and J is TRBJ1-4; D is ambiguous. The V gene lost 6 bases and the J gene lost 9 bases, with 11 bases spanning the gap. The germline CDR1 and CDR2 sequences are MNHEY and SVGAGI. The CDR3 extends over 12 amino acids. The chain's CDR3 is CASSPEPKKLFF. CDR3 coding DNA: TGTGCCAGCAGCCCCGAACCGAAAAAACTGTTTTTT.

The V call is TRBV5-1, the J call TRBJ2-5; D possibly corresponds to TRBD2 (8 bases). Germline V gene data show CDR1 as SGHRS and CDR2 as YFSETQ. V was clipped by 0 bases and J by 5 bases, with 17 bases between them. This CDR3 is 16 amino acids long. This CDR3 reads CASSLATSGGGETQYF. CDR3 coding DNA: TGCGCCAGCAGCTTGGCCACGTCGGGAGGGGGCGAGACCCAGTACTTC.

V usage is TRBV5-4 and J usage is TRBJ2-6; either TRBD1 or TRBD2 may fit D (5 bases each). The CDR3 is 17 amino acids. Germline values: CDR1 SGHNT, CDR2 YYREEE (reference sequence). The V end lost 4 bases, the J end lost 0 bases, and 14 bases lay between the germline ends. Here the CDR3 DNA reads TGTGCCAGCAGCACTCGGGGACGGACCTCTGGGGCCAACGTCCTGACTTTC. Encoded protein: CASSTRGRTSGANVLTF.

The V and J genes are TRBV6-5 and TRBJ1-1; maybe TRBD1 (5 bases). The germline gives CDR1 MNHEY, CDR2 SVGAGI. Trimming took off 2 bases at V and 0 bases at J, with 7 bases between the two ends. This CDR3 has 14 amino acids. The CDR3 DNA is TGTGCCAGCAGTTACGCAGGGATGAACACTGAAGCTTTCTTT. Protein product: CASSYAGMNTEAFF.

V and J are TRBV19 and TRBJ1-1; D remains unclear. V gave up 9 bases and J gave up 3 bases, with 8 bases separating them. Per the germline V gene, CDR1 is LNHDA and CDR2 is SQIVND (reference sequence). The CDR3 consists of 11 residues. The CDR3 region has the DNA TGTGCCAGCCAAATTGACACTGAAGCTTTCTTT. Protein sequence: CASQIDTEAFF.

The chain employs TRBV7-2 and TRBJ1-2; TRBD1 matches 9 bases. This CDR3 is 16 amino acids long. Trimming removed 2 bases from V and 7 bases from J; junction bases left unmatched: 11. Germline CDR1 SGHTA, CDR2 FQGNSA. CDR3 residues: CASSLSEGTGYSGYTF. CDR3 coding DNA: TGTGCCAGCAGCTTATCGGAAGGGACAGGGTACAGTGGCTACACCTTC.

This chain connects TRBV25-1 to TRBJ2-7; TRBD1 matches at 7 bases. The length of the CDR3 is 15 residues. The trim removed 2 bases at V and 3 bases at J, leaving 7 bases unmatched. Per germline, CDR1 MGHDK and CDR2 SYGVNS. The CDR3 sequence: CASSEPRQGRYEQYF. CDR3 bases: TGTGCCAGCAGTGAACCCCGACAGGGACGCTACGAGCAGTACTTC.

This clone was seen once. J is TRBJ1-6 and V is TRBV19; a possible D gene is TRBD1 (6 bases). The CDR3 sequence is 13 residues long. V lost 2 bases to trimming and J lost 10 bases, with 9 bases between them. CDR1 is LNHDA, CDR2 SQIVND, per germline (reference sequence). CDR3 bases: TGTGCCAGTAGTATAAGGGGGGGGTCACCCCTCCACTTT. Translating it yields CASSIRGGSPLHF.

The chain uses TRBV6-5 and TRBJ2-5, with TRBD1 matching over 7 bases. V shed 2 bases and J 6 bases; nucleotides not matched to a gene: 6. The CDR3 runs 14 residues. Germline values: CDR1 MNHEY, CDR2 SVGAGI. CDR3 in amino acids: CASSYAAGGQTQYF. The CDR3 nucleotides read TGTGCCAGCAGTTACGCGGCAGGGGGTCAGACCCAGTACTTC.

Only one count was recorded for this clone. This sequence joins TRBV6-1 and TRBJ2-7; the match to TRBD1 covers 8 bases. J was trimmed by 7 bases and V by 2 bases; bases with no gene match: 10. This CDR3 is 15 amino acids long. The germline V gene encodes CDR1 MNHNS and CDR2 SASEGT. CDR3 sequence: CASSELGQGAGEQYF. CDR3 DNA: TGTGCCAGCAGTGAACTCGGGCAGGGGGCGGGAGAGCAGTACTTC.

This chain connects TRBV28 to TRBJ1-3; D remains unclear. Trimming pared 2 bases from V and 1 base from J, leaving 12 bases between. The CDR3 spans 16 residues. The V gene's germline CDR1 is MDHEN and CDR2 SYDVKM. The CDR3 protein is CASSLRVGLSGNTIYF. CDR3 nucleotide sequence: TGTGCCAGCAGTTTACGAGTTGGGTTGTCTGGAAACACCATATATTTT.